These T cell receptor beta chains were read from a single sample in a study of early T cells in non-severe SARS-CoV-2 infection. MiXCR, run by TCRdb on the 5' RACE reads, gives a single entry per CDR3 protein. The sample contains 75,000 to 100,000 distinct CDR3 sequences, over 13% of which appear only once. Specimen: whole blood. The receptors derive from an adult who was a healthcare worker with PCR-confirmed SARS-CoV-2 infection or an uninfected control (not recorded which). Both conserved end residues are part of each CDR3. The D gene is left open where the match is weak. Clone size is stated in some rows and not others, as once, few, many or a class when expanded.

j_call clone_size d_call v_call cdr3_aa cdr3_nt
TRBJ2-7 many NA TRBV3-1 CASSQGWNEQYF TGTGCCAGCAGCCAAGGTTGGAACGAGCAGTACTTC
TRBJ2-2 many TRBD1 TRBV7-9 CASSPGTGFYTGELFF TGTGCCAGCAGCCCGGGGACAGGTTTTTACACCGGGGAGCTGTTTTTT
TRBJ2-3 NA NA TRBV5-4 CASSLGGTNTDTQYF TGTGCCAGCAGCTTGGGTGGTACTAACACAGATACGCAGTATTTT
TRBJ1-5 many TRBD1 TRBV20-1 CSARGWDRGSNQPQHF TGCAGTGCTAGAGGTTGGGACAGGGGTAGCAATCAGCCCCAGCATTTT
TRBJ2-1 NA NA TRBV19 CASSIVRDEQFF TGTGCCAGTAGTATAGTGAGAGATGAGCAGTTCTTC
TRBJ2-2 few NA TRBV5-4 CASSLLGPLTGELFF TGTGCCAGCAGCTTGTTGGGACCGCTCACCGGGGAGCTGTTTTTT
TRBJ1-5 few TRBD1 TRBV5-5 CASSLGQGYNQPQHF TGTGCCAGCAGCTTGGGACAGGGATACAATCAGCCCCAGCATTTT
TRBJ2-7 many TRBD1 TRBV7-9 CASSGALTGGYYEQYF TGTGCCAGCAGCGGAGCCCTGACAGGGGGGTACTACGAGCAGTACTTC
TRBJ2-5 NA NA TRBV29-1 CSVSRRMGETQYF TGCAGCGTTTCGAGAAGGATGGGAGAGACCCAGTACTTC
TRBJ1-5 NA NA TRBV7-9 CASARGENQPQHF TGTGCCAGCGCCCGGGGGGAGAATCAGCCCCAGCATTTT
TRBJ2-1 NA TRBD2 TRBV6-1 CASSPGGGNPNRHNEQFF TGTGCCAGCAGTCCTGGGGGAGGGAATCCTAACCGCCACAATGAGCAGTTCTTC
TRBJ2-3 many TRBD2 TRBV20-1 CSARRGSGRGRTDTQYF TGCAGTGCTAGAAGAGGGAGCGGGAGAGGGCGCACAGATACGCAGTATTTT
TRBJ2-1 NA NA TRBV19 CASSIAEGAGNEQFF TGTGCCAGTAGTATAGCGGAGGGAGCGGGCAATGAGCAGTTCTTC
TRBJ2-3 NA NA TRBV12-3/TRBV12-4 CASSPPTGLDTQYF TGTGCCAGCAGTCCCCCGACAGGCCTAGATACGCAGTATTTT
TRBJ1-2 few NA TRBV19 CASNRGIGYTF TGTGCCAGCAACCGGGGGATAGGCTACACCTTC
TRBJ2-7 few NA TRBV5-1 CASSLEGPAYEQYF TGCGCCAGCAGCTTGGAGGGGCCCGCCTACGAGCAGTACTTC
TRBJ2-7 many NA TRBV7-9 CASSALMGEQYF TGTGCCAGCAGCGCCTTAATGGGGGAGCAGTACTTC
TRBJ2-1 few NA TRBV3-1 CASSQVYVEQFF TGTGCCAGCAGCCAAGTTTACGTTGAGCAGTTCTTC
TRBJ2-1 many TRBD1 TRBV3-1 CASSRGQGADYNEQFF TGTGCCAGCAGCCGCGGACAGGGGGCCGACTACAATGAGCAGTTCTTC
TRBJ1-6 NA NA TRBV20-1 CSAGAGGLNNSPLHF TGCAGTGCTGGGGCTGGGGGCTTGAATAATTCACCCCTCCACTTT
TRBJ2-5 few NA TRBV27 CASSFFPGVKETQYF TGTGCCAGCAGTTTTTTCCCGGGAGTAAAAGAGACCCAGTACTTC
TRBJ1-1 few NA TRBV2 CASRGKVLAFF TGTGCCAGCAGAGGGAAGGTACTAGCTTTCTTT
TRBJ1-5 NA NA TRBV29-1 CSVGSGNQPQHF TGCAGCGTGGGAAGCGGCAATCAGCCCCAGCATTTT
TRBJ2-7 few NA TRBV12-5 CASRGGAEQYF TGTGCTAGCAGGGGAGGTGCGGAGCAGTACTTC
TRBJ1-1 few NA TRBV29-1 CSVGRGTEAFF TGCAGCGTGGGACGCGGCACTGAAGCTTTCTTT
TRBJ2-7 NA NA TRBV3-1 CASSHEVRGEQYF TGTGCCAGCAGCCATGAAGTGAGAGGCGAGCAGTACTTC
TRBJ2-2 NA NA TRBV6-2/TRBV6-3 CASSPAVGSNTGELFF TGTGCCAGCAGTCCTGCGGTAGGCTCCAACACCGGGGAGCTGTTTTTT
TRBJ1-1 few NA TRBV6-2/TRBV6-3 CASGISPMANTEAFF TGTGCCAGCGGCATTTCCCCCATGGCGAACACTGAAGCTTTCTTT
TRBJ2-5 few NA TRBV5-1 CASSLEVISETQYF TGCGCCAGCAGCTTGGAGGTCATATCGGAGACCCAGTACTTC
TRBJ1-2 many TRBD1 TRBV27 CASSPNYDRGNGYTF TGTGCCAGCAGCCCTAATTACGACAGGGGAAATGGCTACACCTTC
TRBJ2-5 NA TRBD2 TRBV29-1 CSVRGGRSQETQYF TGCAGCGTCCGGGGGGGACGGTCCCAAGAGACCCAGTACTTC
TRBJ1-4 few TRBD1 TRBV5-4 CASSRRTGGPTNEKLFF TGTGCCAGCAGCCGTAGGACAGGGGGCCCAACTAATGAAAAACTGTTTTTT
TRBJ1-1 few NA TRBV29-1 CSAGSRNTEAFF TGCAGCGCAGGTAGCAGGAACACTGAAGCTTTCTTT
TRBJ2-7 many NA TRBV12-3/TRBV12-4 CASSLGAAYEQYF TGTGCCAGCAGTTTAGGAGCAGCTTACGAGCAGTACTTC
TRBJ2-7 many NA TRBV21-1 CASSKGPGIKPYEQYF TGTGCCAGCAGCAAAGGCCCAGGGATCAAACCCTACGAGCAGTACTTC
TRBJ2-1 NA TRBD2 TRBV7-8 CASSSRALAGATYNEQFF TGTGCCAGCAGCTCCCGCGCACTAGCGGGAGCGACCTACAATGAGCAGTTCTTC
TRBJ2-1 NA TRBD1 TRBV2 CASTVQGANNEQFF TGTGCCAGCACAGTCCAGGGGGCTAACAATGAGCAGTTCTTC